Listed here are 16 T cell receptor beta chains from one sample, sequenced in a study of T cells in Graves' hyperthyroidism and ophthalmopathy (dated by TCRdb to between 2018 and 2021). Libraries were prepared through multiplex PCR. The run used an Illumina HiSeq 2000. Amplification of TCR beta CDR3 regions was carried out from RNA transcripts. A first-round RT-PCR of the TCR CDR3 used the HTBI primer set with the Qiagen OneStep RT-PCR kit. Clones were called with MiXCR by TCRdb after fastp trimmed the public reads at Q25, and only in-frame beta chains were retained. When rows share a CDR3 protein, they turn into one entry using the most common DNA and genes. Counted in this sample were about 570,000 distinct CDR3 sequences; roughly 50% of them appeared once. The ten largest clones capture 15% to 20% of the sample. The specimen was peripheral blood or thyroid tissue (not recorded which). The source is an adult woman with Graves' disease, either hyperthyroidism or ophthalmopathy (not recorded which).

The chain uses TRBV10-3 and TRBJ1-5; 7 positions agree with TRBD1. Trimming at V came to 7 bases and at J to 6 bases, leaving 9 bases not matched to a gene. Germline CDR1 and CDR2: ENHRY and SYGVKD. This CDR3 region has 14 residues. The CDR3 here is CAIKGTAGRQPQHF. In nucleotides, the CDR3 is TGTGCCATCAAAGGGACAGCGGGACGTCAGCCCCAGCATTTT.

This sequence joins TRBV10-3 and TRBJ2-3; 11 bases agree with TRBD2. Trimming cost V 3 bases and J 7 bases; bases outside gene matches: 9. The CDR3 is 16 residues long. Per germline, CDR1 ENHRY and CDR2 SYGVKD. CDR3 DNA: TGTGCCATCAGTGACCCAACCGGGACTAGCGGTTATACGCAGTATTTT. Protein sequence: CAISDPTGTSGYTQYF.

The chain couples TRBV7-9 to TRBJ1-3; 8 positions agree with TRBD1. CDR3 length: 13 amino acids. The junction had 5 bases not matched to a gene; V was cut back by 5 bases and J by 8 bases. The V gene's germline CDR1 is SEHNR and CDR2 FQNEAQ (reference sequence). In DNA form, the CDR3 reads TGTGCCAGCAGCCCCACAGGGGGAGACACCATATATTTT. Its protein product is CASSPTGGDTIYF.

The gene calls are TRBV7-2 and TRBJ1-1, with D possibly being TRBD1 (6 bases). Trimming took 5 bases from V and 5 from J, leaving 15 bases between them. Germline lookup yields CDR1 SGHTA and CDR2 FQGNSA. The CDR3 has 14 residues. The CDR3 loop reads CASSPRAGVTEAFF. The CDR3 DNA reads TGTGCCAGCAGCCCTAGAGCAGGGGTGACTGAAGCTTTCTTT.

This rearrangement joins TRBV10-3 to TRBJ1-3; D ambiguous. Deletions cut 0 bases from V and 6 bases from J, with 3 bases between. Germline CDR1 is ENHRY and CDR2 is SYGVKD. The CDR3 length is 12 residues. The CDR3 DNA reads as TGTGCCATCAGTGAGTCCAAAAACACCATATATTTT. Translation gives CAISESKNTIYF.

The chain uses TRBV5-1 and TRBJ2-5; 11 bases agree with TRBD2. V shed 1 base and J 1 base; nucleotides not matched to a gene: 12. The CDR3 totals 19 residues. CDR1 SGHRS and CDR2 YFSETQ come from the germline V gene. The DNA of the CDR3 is TGCGCCAGCAGCTTGACACTACCTAGACTAGCGGGATCCCAAGAGACCCAGTACTTC. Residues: CASSLTLPRLAGSQETQYF.

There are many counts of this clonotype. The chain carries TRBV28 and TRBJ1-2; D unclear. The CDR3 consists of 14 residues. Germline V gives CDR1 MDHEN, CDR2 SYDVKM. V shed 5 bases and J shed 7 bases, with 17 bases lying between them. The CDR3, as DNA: TGTGCCAGCAGTACACGGATGCGGGTTGGTGGCTACACCTTC. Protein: CASSTRMRVGGYTF.

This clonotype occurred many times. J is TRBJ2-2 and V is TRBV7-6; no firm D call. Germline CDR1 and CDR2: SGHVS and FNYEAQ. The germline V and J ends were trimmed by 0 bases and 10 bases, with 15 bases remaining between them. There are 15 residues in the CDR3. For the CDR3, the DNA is TGTGCCAGCAGCTTAGCGGTAGCCCGACGAGAGGAGCTGTTTTTT. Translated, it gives CASSLAVARREELFF.

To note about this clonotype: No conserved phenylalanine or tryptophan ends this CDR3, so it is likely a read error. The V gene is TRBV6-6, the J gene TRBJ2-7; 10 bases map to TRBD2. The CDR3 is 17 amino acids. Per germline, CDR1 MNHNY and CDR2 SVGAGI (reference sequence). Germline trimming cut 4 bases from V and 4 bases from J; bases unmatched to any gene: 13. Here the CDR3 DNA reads TGTGCCAGCAGTTCCCTCCAGCCTAGCGGGGGAACTTACGAGCAGTACCTC. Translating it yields CASSSLQPSGGTYEQYL.

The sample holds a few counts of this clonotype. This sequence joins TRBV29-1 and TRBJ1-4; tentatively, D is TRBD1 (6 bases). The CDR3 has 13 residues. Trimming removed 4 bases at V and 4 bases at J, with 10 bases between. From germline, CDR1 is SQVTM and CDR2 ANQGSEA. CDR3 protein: CSVAGDGNEKLFF. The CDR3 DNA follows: TGCAGCGTTGCAGGGGATGGTAATGAAAAACTGTTTTTT.

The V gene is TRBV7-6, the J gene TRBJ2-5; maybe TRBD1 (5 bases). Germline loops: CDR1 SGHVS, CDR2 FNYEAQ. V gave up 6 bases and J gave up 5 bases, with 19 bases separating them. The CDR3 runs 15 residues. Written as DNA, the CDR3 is TGTGCCAGCAGTCAAACCCTGGGGCTACGTGAGACCCAGTACTTC. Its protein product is CASSQTLGLRETQYF. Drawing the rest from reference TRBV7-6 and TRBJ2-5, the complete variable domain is GAGVSQSPRYKVTKRGQDVALRCDPISGHVSLYWYRQALGQGPEFLTYFNYEAQQDKSGLPNDRFSAERPEGSISTLTIQRTEQRDSAMYRCASSQTLGLRETQYFGPGTRLLVL.

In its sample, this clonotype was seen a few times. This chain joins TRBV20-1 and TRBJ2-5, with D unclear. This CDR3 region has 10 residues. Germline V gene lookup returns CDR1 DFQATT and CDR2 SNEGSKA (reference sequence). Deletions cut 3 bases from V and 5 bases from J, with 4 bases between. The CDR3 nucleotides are TGCAGTGCTAGGGAGGAGACCCAGTACTTC. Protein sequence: CSAREETQYF.

The CDR3 sequence is CASSFAGADEQYF. Written as DNA, the CDR3 is TGTGCCAGCAGTTTCGCAGGGGCGGACGAGCAGTACTTC. The rearrangement joins TRBV12-3 or TRBV12-4 to TRBJ2-7; D is perhaps TRBD1 (6 bases). The CDR3 has 13 residues. V was trimmed by 3 bases and J by 5 bases, leaving 11 bases between them.

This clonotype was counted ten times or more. CDR3 protein: CASSPGTAEQYF. In nucleotides, the CDR3 is TGTGCCAGCAGTCCTGGGACAGCCGAGCAGTACTTC. This sequence joins TRBV7-6 and TRBJ2-7, with 7 bases matching TRBD1. Germline-derived CDR1 and CDR2 are SGHVS and FNYEAQ. Trimming at V came to 6 bases and at J to 6 bases, leaving 5 bases not matched to a gene. The CDR3 covers 12 residues.

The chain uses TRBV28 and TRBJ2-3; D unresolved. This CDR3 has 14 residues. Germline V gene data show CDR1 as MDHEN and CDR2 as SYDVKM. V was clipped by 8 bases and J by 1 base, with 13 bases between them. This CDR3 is CASGSLLGTDTQYF. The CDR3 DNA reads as TGTGCCAGCGGCTCTCTTTTGGGCACAGATACGCAGTATTTT.

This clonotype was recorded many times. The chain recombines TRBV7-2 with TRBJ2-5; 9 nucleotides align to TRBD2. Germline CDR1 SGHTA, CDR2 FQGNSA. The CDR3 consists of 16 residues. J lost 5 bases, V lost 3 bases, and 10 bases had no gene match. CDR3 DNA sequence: TGTGCCAGCAGCTTTCCGTTAGCGGGAGCGGGGGAGACCCAGTACTTC. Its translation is CASSFPLAGAGETQYF.